Described below is a single T cell receptor (beta chain) sequence and its context. The antigen remains undetermined. Its ends do not fully match the called genes, so a read error is possible. The entry originates in a study of T cell repertoires in cytomegalovirus infection. Study-wide background: Selection of CMV epitopes for the study included recently identified HLA-C-restricted and well-studied HLA-B-restricted ones. Study-wide findings and caveats: HLA-C-restricted CMV clonotypes gave the most frequent clonotype in two of eight donors. Summed frequency of public TCR beta families distinguished CMV carriers with the relevant HLA.

CDR3 size: 15 residues. Germline V CDR1 and CDR2: MNHNY, SVGAGI (reference sequence). TCRdb reprocessed the reads with MiXCR, giving one entry per CDR3 protein. The sample lists fewer than 1,000,000 distinct CDR3 sequences, approximately 32% seen once, with 10% to 15% in the top ten. The sample in question was cultured CD8+ T cells from PBMCs, obtained from culture after CMV antigen stimulation. V is TRBV6-6 and J is TRBJ2-1, with 13 bases aligning to TRBD2. This receptor was obtained from a human donor in good health (CMV status not recorded). Some clones in this sample may be carry-over from other donors' samples. CDR3 in amino acids: CVSNRLAGGNNEQFF. The CDR3 region has the DNA TGTGTCAGCAATAGACTAGCGGGGGGCAACAATGAGCAGTTCTTC.